The entry that follows covers one T cell receptor (beta chain) sequence. These data belong to a study of T cell responses to AZD1222 COVID-19 vaccine. TCRdb's copy holds only in-frame clones and misses some; the assay was immunoSEQ multiplex PCR. The sample holds fewer than 200,000 clones, 90% to 95% seen once. Sequencing was performed on peripheral blood, taken 28 days after the second dose of the MenACWY control vaccine. The origin of this receptor is an adult who received the MenACWY meningococcal vaccine as a control.

In DNA form, the CDR3 reads TGCGCCAGCGCGGACGGAGGACTAGCGGACCAACAAGAGACCCAGTACTTC. It translates to CASADGGLADQQETQYF. This sequence joins TRBV10-1 and TRBJ2-5, with 10 positions matching TRBD2. CDR1 is WNHNN and CDR2 is SYGVQD in the germline V gene (reference sequence). V trimming: 8 bases; J trimming: 2 bases; junction bases outside the gene matches: 14. This CDR3 is 17 amino acids long.